The present entry profiles one TCR beta chain with its context. Sequenced by immunoSEQ multiplex PCR; TCRdb stores in-frame clones only, minus some. The table includes about 150,000 clones, roughly nine tenths detected once. These data originate in a study of T cell responses to AZD1222 COVID-19 vaccine. Germline CDR1 and CDR2: KGHSH and LQKENI. CDR3 length equals 14 residues. Trimming pared 3 bases from V and 11 bases from J, leaving 14 bases between. The sample consisted of peripheral blood, taken 28 days after the second AZD1222 dose. The chain is built from TRBV18 and TRBJ1-6; D gene unclear. The receptor was derived from an adult who received the AZD1222 COVID-19 vaccine. The CDR3 bases are TGTGCCAGCTCACCCTTTGATGACGGAACACCCCTCCACTTT. As protein: CASSPFDDGTPLHF. The entire variable domain, with the rest obtained from reference TRBV18 and TRBJ1-6, is as follows: NAGVMQNPRHLVRRRGQEARLRCSPMKGHSHVYWYRQLPEEGLKFMVYLQKENIIDESGMPKERFSAEFPKEGPSILRIQQVVRGDSAAYFCASSPFDDGTPLHFGNGTRLTVT.